This T cell receptor beta chain originates from a study of blood T cell repertoires in COVID-19. Study in general: Italy, Spain and the United States were the sources of the convalescent and acute COVID-19 samples. PBMCs, B-cell-depleted T cells, or T cells provided the cDNA or gDNA that made up the material.

V lost 1 base and J lost 5; bases outside the gene matches: 5. Germline-derived CDR1 and CDR2 are KGHSH and LQKENI. This CDR3 comprises 15 residues. Original processing methods: Nucleated cell counts were estimated from reference gene primer amplification. Generated by immunoSEQ multiplex PCR, the TCRdb table keeps only in-frame clones and is missing some. For V, J and clone size, that table is used; D and trimming come from the DNA. This table has some 150,000 clones, 75% to 80% appearing once. As regards this clone: The same CDR3 arises from other DNA sequences in this sample as well.

The sequence was obtained from an elderly man with acute or convalescent COVID-19. The specimen sequenced was peripheral blood. The V and J genes are TRBV18 and TRBJ2-5; 9 nucleotides line up with TRBD1. CDR3 bases: TGTGCCAGCTCACCACGGACAGGGGAGGGCGAGACCCAGTACTTC. Its protein product is CASSPRTGEGETQYF.